A single sample is the source of the 2 T cell receptor beta chains below, sequenced in a study of cytomegalovirus exposure and HLA in healthy donors. The PCR used 60 Vbeta and 13 Jbeta primers. Assay: immunoSEQ multiplex PCR; the TCRdb copy retains only in-frame clones and omits some. The table shows roughly 110,000 clones, with under 85% occurring only once. The specimen was PBMCs. These receptor sequences come from a man aged 40-50 years in good health and CMV-seropositive.

This clone was seen only once. Here the CDR3 reads CASSLVARDEEQYF. In DNA, the CDR3 is TGTGCCAGCAGCTTAGTTGCCAGGGATGAGGAGCAGTACTTC. The V gene is TRBV7-2, the J gene TRBJ2-7; TRBD1 might be the D (5 bases). The CDR3 is 14 residues long. Germline V gives CDR1 SGHTA, CDR2 FQGNSA. The ends were cut back, 1 base at V and 7 bases at J, with 14 bases in the middle.

V gene TRBV5-4 combines with J gene TRBJ2-5, with D perhaps matching TRBD1 (6 bases). The CDR3 runs 14 residues. CDR1 is SGHNT, CDR2 YYREEE, per germline (reference sequence). V lost 2 bases and J 1 base, leaving 9 bases between the germline ends. As DNA, the CDR3 is TGTGCCAGCAGCTTTGGACAGACCCAAGAGACCCAGTACTTC. Its protein product is CASSFGQTQETQYF. Filled out from reference TRBV5-4 and TRBJ2-5, the complete variable domain reads ETGVTQSPTHLIKTRGQQVTLRCSSQSGHNTVSWYQQALGQGPQFIFQYYREEENGRGNFPPRFSGLQFPNYSSELNVNALELDDSALYLCASSFGQTQETQYFGPGTRLLVL.